This TCR beta chain was sequenced for a study of T cells in Graves' hyperthyroidism and ophthalmopathy. V dropped 10 bases and J dropped 2; count of bases not matched to a gene: 16. CDR1 is ENHRY, CDR2 SYGVKD, per germline. This CDR3 is 16 amino acids long. The CDR3 regions of TCR beta were amplified from RNA transcripts. Initially, a first-round RT-PCR of the TCR CDR3 employed the HTBI primer set. One entry per CDR3 protein, called by TCRdb with MiXCR from the multiplex PCR reads. Of 750,000 to 900,000 distinct CDR3 sequences in the sample, more than 30% were seen once. Patients aged 18 to 65 with hyperthyroidism were newly diagnosed, with duration under 2 months. Clinical symptoms, serum thyroxine and TRAb, thyroid ultrasound and orbital computed tomography were used for the diagnoses.

The origin of this receptor is a man aged 18 to 35 with Graves' hyperthyroidism. The source material was blood. This chain uses TRBV10-3 with TRBJ2-7; TRBD2 matches at 8 bases. The CDR3 DNA sequence: TGTGCCAGCACCCCCCGGAGTGGCGGGAGGACCTACGAGCAGTACTTC. It codes for CASTPRSGGRTYEQYF.